The 2 T cell receptor beta chains below come from one sample, sequenced in a study of cytomegalovirus exposure and HLA in healthy donors. The PCR had 60 Vbeta and 13 Jbeta primers. The data were produced by immunoSEQ multiplex PCR, yet TCRdb's version contains in-frame clones alone and is incomplete. The sample has roughly 130,000 clones, roughly 8.3% seen once; the top ten hold 4.5% to 5.5%. Material for sequencing was PBMCs. Receptors were obtained from a man aged 35 to 55 in good health and CMV-seronegative.

This chain connects TRBV7-2 to TRBJ1-4; 8 nucleotides line up with TRBD1. Per germline, CDR1 SGHTA and CDR2 FQGNSA. The length of the CDR3 is 13 residues. The ends lost 4 bases at V and 8 bases at J; junction bases unmatched: 3. The CDR3: CASSSRQGEKLFF. CDR3 sequence (DNA): TGTGCCAGCAGCTCCAGACAGGGGGAAAAACTGTTTTTT.

This chain links TRBV29-1 with TRBJ1-1; D gene uncertain. Trimming took 2 bases from V and 1 from J, leaving 11 bases between them. CDR1 SQVTM and CDR2 ANQGSEA come from the germline V gene. The length of the CDR3 is 14 residues. The CDR3 region has the DNA TGCAGCGTTGAAAGACGAGGCAAGAACACTGAAGCTTTCTTT. Its protein is CSVERRGKNTEAFF. Combining the CDR3 with reference TRBV29-1 and TRBJ1-1 gives the whole variable domain SAVISQKPSRDICQRGTSLTIQCQVDSQVTMMFWYRQQPGQSLTLIATANQGSEATYESGFVIDKFPISRPNLTFSTLTVSNMSPEDSSIYLCSVERRGKNTEAFFGQGTRLTVV.